What follows is one T cell receptor beta chain and its context. Its antigen is still unknown. The data are from a study of T cell repertoires in cytomegalovirus infection. Study overall: Peptides in the study included HLA-C-restricted and HLA-B-restricted CMV epitopes. From public TCR beta signatures came an indication of both CMV infection and matching HLA type.

Via MiXCR, TCRdb re-called the reads, giving one row per CDR3 protein. The data contain under 95,000 distinct CDR3 sequences, about half of them singletons. The CDR3 extends over 15 amino acids. Trimming took 4 bases from V and 1 from J, leaving 12 bases between them. Germline loops: CDR1 MNHEY, CDR2 SVGAGI. Findings and limits, study-wide: Dominating the ex vivo response were HLA-C-restricted CMV-specific TCR beta clonotypes. Carriage of CMV together with the relevant HLA was identifiable through cumulative public TCR beta family frequency.

The rearrangement joins TRBV6-5 to TRBJ2-3; possibly TRBD2 for D (6 bases). Sequenced material: CD8+ T cells from cultured PBMCs, taken from culture after CMV antigen stimulation. The TCR was taken from a human donor in good health (CMV status not recorded). Some clones in this sample may be carry-over from other donors' samples. For the CDR3, the DNA is TGTGCCAGCAGTTCGGGCGGGGCCGGCACAGATACGCAGTATTTT. Encoded protein: CASSSGGAGTDTQYF.